This T cell receptor beta chain derives from a study of blood T cell repertoires in COVID-19. Study overall: Some COVID-19 samples were acute and others convalescent; all came from the United States, Italy and Spain. Sample material is recorded as cDNA or gDNA derived from T cells, B-cell-depleted T cells, or PBMCs.

In the source study's methods: Reference gene primer amplification gave nucleated cell count estimates. Clones were sequenced by immunoSEQ multiplex PCR, and TCRdb holds only the in-frame ones, with some missing. The V and J calls and clone size come from that table; D and trimming were worked out from the DNA. The sample has roughly 150,000 clones, 84% seen once. Germline V gives CDR1 MNHEY, CDR2 SMNVEV (reference sequence). The CDR3 extends over 12 amino acids. Trimming removed 6 bases at V and 10 bases at J, with 13 bases between. The source material was peripheral blood. The V gene is TRBV27, the J gene TRBJ2-1; D may be TRBD1 (6 bases). The receptor was derived from a woman of 80 years or more with acute or convalescent COVID-19. CDR3 protein: CASSRQGQEQFF. CDR3 DNA: TGTGCCAGCAGCCGCCAGGGACAAGAGCAGTTCTTC.